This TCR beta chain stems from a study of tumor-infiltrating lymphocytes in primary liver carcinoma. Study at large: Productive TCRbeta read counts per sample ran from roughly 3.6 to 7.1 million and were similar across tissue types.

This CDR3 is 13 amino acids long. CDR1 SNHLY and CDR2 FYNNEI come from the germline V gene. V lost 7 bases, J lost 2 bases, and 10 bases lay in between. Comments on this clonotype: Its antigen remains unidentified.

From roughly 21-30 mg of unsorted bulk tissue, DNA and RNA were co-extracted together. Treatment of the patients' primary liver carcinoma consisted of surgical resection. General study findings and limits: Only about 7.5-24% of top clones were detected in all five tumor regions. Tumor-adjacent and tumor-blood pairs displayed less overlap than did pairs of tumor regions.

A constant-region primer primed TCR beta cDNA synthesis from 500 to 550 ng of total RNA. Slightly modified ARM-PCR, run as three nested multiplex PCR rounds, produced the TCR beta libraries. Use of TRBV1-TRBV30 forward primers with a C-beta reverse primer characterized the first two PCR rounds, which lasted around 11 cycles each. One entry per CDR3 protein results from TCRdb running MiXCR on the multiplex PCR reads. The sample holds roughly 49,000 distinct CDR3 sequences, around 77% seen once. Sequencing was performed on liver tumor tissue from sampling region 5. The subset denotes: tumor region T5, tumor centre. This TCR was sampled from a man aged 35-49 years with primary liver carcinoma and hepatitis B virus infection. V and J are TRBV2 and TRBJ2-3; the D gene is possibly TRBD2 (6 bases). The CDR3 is CASIADITDTQYF. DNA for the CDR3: TGTGCCAGCATAGCGGACATCACAGATACGCAGTATTTT. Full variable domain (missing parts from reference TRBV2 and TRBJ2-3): EPEVTQTPSHQVTQMGQEVILRCVPISNHLYFYWYRQILGQKVEFLVSFYNNEISEKSEIFDDQFSVERPDGSNFTLKIRSTKLEDSAMYFCASIADITDTQYFGPGTRLTVL.